This TCR beta chain originates from a study of blood T cell repertoires in COVID-19. Study-wide context: Samples taken during acute and convalescent COVID-19 were collected in the United States, Italy and Spain. T cells, B-cell-depleted T cells, or PBMCs supplied cDNA or gDNA.

Per the original data handling: Amplifying reference gene primers gave estimates of nucleated cell counts. Sequencing was performed with immunoSEQ multiplex PCR; in TCRdb, only in-frame clones are kept and a portion is missing. The V and J calls and the clone size are those of that table, but D and trimming were determined from the DNA. This sample has hundreds of thousands of clones; 82% occur once, and the top ten carry under 2%. Sequenced: peripheral blood. The source is a woman over 75 with acute or convalescent COVID-19.

CDR3 DNA: TGTGCCAGCATTTCAAGGGGGGGCCATCATACCGGGGAGCTGTTTTTT. This codes for CASISRGGHHTGELFF. The chain carries TRBV28 and TRBJ2-2, with D possibly being TRBD2 (7 bases). The germline gives CDR1 MDHEN, CDR2 SYDVKM. Deletions cut 7 bases from V and 5 bases from J, with 20 bases between. The CDR3 is 16 residues long.